Listed here is a single T cell receptor beta chain. These data are taken from a study of blood T cell repertoires in COVID-19. How the authors handled the data: Reference gene primer amplification gave estimated nucleated cell counts. TCRdb keeps only in-frame clones here, not all; method: immunoSEQ multiplex PCR. Clonal size and the V and J genes are those of that table, whereas D and trimming came from the DNA. The table records approximately 230,000 clones, 75% to 90% of them present only once. Sequencing was performed on PBMCs or T cells enriched from blood (not recorded which). The TCR was taken from a woman aged 25-40 years who had recovered from COVID-19.

CDR3 loop: CATRRGGTNYGYTF. The CDR3 DNA sequence: TGTGCCACTCGAAGGGGCGGAACTAACTATGGCTACACCTTC. The V call is TRBV28, the J call TRBJ1-2, with D tentatively TRBD1 (5 bases). Germline assignment: CDR1 MDHEN and CDR2 SYDVKM. The CDR3 length is 14 residues. Trimming shortened V by 10 bases and J by 0 bases, and 15 bases separated the two germline ends.